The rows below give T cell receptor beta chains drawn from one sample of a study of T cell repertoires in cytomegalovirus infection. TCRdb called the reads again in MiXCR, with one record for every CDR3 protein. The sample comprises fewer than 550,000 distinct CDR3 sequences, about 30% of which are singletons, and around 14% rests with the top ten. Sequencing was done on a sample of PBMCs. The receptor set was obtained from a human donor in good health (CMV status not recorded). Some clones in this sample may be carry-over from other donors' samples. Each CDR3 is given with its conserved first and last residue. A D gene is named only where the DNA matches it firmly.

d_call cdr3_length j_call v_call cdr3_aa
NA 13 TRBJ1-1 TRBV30 CAWTKTANTEAFF
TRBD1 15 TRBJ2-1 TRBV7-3 CASSLWDRRYNEQFF
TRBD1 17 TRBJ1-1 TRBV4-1 CASSQAGEGQINTEAFF
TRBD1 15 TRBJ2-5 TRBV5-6 CASSLMGQVLETQYF
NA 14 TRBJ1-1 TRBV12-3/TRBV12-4 CASNPLGRNTEAFF
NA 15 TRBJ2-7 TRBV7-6 CASSSWSGSQYEQYF
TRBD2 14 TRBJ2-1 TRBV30 CAWRTSGTHGEQFF
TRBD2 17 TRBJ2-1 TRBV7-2 CASSLKAGWGSYNEQFF
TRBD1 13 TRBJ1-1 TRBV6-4 CASSATGTTEAFF
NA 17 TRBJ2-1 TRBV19 CASSTLMGPGVAGEQFF
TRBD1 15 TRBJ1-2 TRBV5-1 CASSVAGTGNYGYTF
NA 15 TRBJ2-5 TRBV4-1 CASSHHPPGRETQYF
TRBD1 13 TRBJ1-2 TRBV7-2 CASSLGTEYGYTF
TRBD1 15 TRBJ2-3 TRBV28 CASSFGQDPTDTQYF
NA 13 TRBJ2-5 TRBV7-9 CASSPIGSETQYF
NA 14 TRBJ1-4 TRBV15 CATSSREANEKLFF
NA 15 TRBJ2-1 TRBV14 CASSPEIEGWDEQFF